This record concerns one T cell receptor (beta chain) sequence. Its antigen has not been determined. No base qualities exist here, and no much larger clone lies one base off it. This specimen comes from a study of OX40 agonist ivuxolimab in advanced cancers. Regarding the complete study: The costimulatory receptor OX40 (CD134) was targeted by ivuxolimab, a fully human IgG2 agonistic monoclonal antibody. Of the roughly 50 dose-escalation patients, hepatocellular carcinoma was present in some 19, melanoma in some 15, renal cell carcinoma in 9 and head and neck cancer in 9. Peripheral TCRbeta sequencing was intended to test whether TCR sequence diversity was altered and clonal T-cell expansion was caused by ivuxolimab. Three dose-escalation patients achieved partial responses, one with hepatocellular carcinoma and two with cutaneous melanoma. Intravenous ivuxolimab was administered to patients every 2 weeks at six dose levels: 0.01, 0.1, 0.3, 1.5, 3 and 10 mg/kg. In the dose-escalation cohort, 75% to 85% of patients were male, and the mean age was approximately 60 years with a range of roughly 23 to 90. Prior anti-PD-1, anti-PD-L1 or anti-CTLA-4 therapy was permitted, and approximately 42% of dose-escalation patients had received checkpoint inhibitors. The paper covers the monotherapy dose-escalation part of the phase I ivuxolimab trial, which included N of about 50 patients. Results the study describes overall, beyond this receptor: After ivuxolimab, CD8+ T cells had more expanded clones than CD4+ T cells on average. The antigen specificity of the peripheral T cells that underwent clonal expansion was not determined. In the 0.1-3.0 mg/kg groups, partial responders had among the lowest normalized peripheral clonal expansion, particularly in CD8+ T cells. Low levels of normalized T-cell clonal expansion were also seen in some patients who did not respond. At doses of 0.1 to 3.0 mg/kg, clonal expansion of both CD4+ and CD8+ blood T cells was observed from baseline to week 6.

Based on the germline V gene, the CDR1 and CDR2 sequences are MNHEY and SVGAGI. V was cut back by 2 bases and J by 8 bases, leaving a gap of 9 bases between them. The CDR3 covers 12 residues, taking in both the cysteine and the phenylalanine. Of all the DNA, just the CDR3 is kept, 36 bases in frame from base 1. The trial excluded patients who had a history of autoimmune disease or who were on systemic immunosuppression. Peripheral blood for TCR sequencing was drawn from every dose cohort at baseline, at cycle 4 day 1 and at cycle 7 day 1. The samples were taken from a phase I, first-in-human, multicenter, open-label dose-escalation trial of ivuxolimab. Adults with locally advanced or metastatic melanoma, renal cell carcinoma, hepatocellular carcinoma or head and neck squamous cell carcinoma were enrolled in the trial. CD4+ and CD8+ T cells were sorted separately from peripheral blood before TCR sequencing.

Genomic DNA was extracted from sorted cells for sequencing of the TCRbeta CDR3 region. The immunoSEQ Assay was used for sequencing of TCRbeta CDR3 regions. In its TCRdb copy, this immuneACCESS table keeps in-frame sequences only and misses some clones. Where compared with another copy, unresolved V genes explain less than half of these, and the others have no known cause. Recorded for this sample are around 94,000 clones; approximately 92% of them occurred a single time. The ten top clones hold more than 3% of the sample. Recombination linked TRBV6-5 to TRBJ1-2, with no confident D gene call. Sequencing used CD4+ or CD8+ T cells sorted from blood, obtained in a trial of the OX40 agonist ivuxolimab. This clonotype originated in an adult with an advanced solid tumor such as melanoma, head and neck, liver or kidney cancer. The DNA sequence is given as TGTGCCAGCAGTTACAGGACGGGAGGCTACACCTTC. The encoded protein is CASSYRTGGYTF.